This T cell receptor beta chain was observed in a study of brain T cells in children with intractable seizures. Study-wide points: HCMV serostatus was not known, and viral specificity came from CDR3 similarity only.

This table comes from immunoSEQ multiplex PCR, and its TCRdb copy is limited to in-frame clones, with some not included. The sample contains around 80,000 clones, about 90% of which appear only once. Note on this clone: Its antigen is still unknown.

Per the germline V gene, CDR1 is MNHEY and CDR2 is SMNVEV (reference sequence). J gave up 4 bases and V 5 bases, and 3 bases lay outside the gene matches. This CDR3 contains 15 residues. The sequencing used peripheral blood, collected at surgery. This chain links TRBV27 with TRBJ2-1; the match to TRBD2 covers 12 bases. The clonotype comes from a girl aged 2-15 years with Rasmussen encephalitis and intractable seizures. This CDR3 is CASSPGLAGYNEQFF. The DNA of the CDR3 is TGTGCCAGCAGTCCTGGACTAGCGGGGTACAATGAGCAGTTCTTC.